A single sample is the source of the 25 T cell receptor beta chains below, sequenced in a study of blood T cell repertoires in COVID-19. Libraries were prepared by immunoSEQ multiplex PCR; TCRdb keeps only in-frame clonotypes and omits some of them. The table lists 190,000 or so clones, around 80% of them singletons. The sample consisted of peripheral blood. The receptor source for this set is a man aged 50 or older who had recovered from COVID-19.

The chain links TRBV6-5 to TRBJ2-7, with 12 bases matching TRBD2. CDR3 length: 15 residues. Germline V gene data show CDR1 as MNHEY and CDR2 as SVGAGI. V was clipped by 6 bases and J by 4 bases; unmatched bases: 7. The CDR3: CASRPTSGSWYEQYF. For the CDR3, the DNA is TGTGCCAGCAGGCCGACTAGCGGGAGCTGGTACGAGCAGTACTTC.

This clone was picked up one time. The rearrangement joins TRBV28 to TRBJ2-1; D unclear. V lost 5 bases to trimming and J lost 9 bases, with 8 bases between them. Per germline, CDR1 MDHEN and CDR2 SYDVKM. There are 11 residues in the CDR3. CDR3 amino acids: CASSGRSEQFF. Written as DNA, the CDR3 is TGTGCCAGCAGTGGAAGGAGTGAGCAGTTCTTC.

V is TRBV5-1 and J is TRBJ1-6, with a possible D match to TRBD1 (5 bases). Germline CDR1 reads SGHRS; CDR2 reads YFSETQ. Trimming stripped 1 base from V and 5 bases from J, with 7 bases between. The length of the CDR3 is 14 residues. DNA of the CDR3: TGCGCCAGCAGCTTGCCCAGGGATAATTCACCCCTCCACTTT. Translation: CASSLPRDNSPLHF.

This clone was detected only once. The rearrangement uses TRBV12-5 and TRBJ2-3; tentative D call: TRBD2 (6 bases). Germline V lookup: CDR1 LGHNT, CDR2 FRNRAP. This CDR3 has 18 amino acids. V lost 9 bases to trimming and J lost 0 bases, with 25 bases between them. Here the CDR3 reads CASGAFSAGLTSTDTQYF. For the CDR3, the DNA is TGTGCTAGCGGTGCTTTTAGTGCGGGACTTACTAGCACAGATACGCAGTATTTT.

V and J are TRBV4-2 and TRBJ2-1, with TRBD2 identical over 8 bases. CDR3 length: 15 amino acids. V was clipped by 3 bases and J by 5 bases; unmatched bases: 6. CDR1 is LGHNA and CDR2 is YNFKEQ in the germline V gene. The CDR3 loop reads CASSHPGTSHNEQFF. CDR3 sequence (DNA): TGTGCCAGCAGCCACCCCGGGACTAGTCACAATGAGCAGTTCTTC.

The V gene is TRBV7-2, the J gene TRBJ1-1, with 7 bases identical to TRBD1. V dropped 4 bases and J dropped 3; count of bases not matched to a gene: 8. Per the germline V gene, CDR1 is SGHTA and CDR2 is FQGNSA. The CDR3 consists of 15 residues. CDR3 sequence: CASSSYRGRDTEAFF. DNA for the CDR3: TGTGCCAGCAGCTCCTACAGGGGAAGGGACACTGAAGCTTTCTTT.

The J gene is TRBJ2-7, the V gene TRBV19; no firm D call. The germline V gene has CDR1 LNHDA and CDR2 SQIVND (reference sequence). The germline V and J ends were trimmed by 6 bases and 3 bases, with 6 bases remaining between them. The CDR3 is 11 amino acids. CDR3 DNA: TGTGCCAGTAGAGACTTCTACGAGCAGTACTTC. Protein product: CASRDFYEQYF.

This clone appeared once. This chain joins TRBV4-1 and TRBJ1-4, with 10 bases lining up with TRBD1. CDR1 is MGHRA, CDR2 YSYEKL, per germline. The CDR3 loop spans 20 amino acids. V was pared by 0 bases and J by 5 bases, with 15 bases of the junction left unmatched. This CDR3 reads CASSQEMGRGQGSINEKLFF. The CDR3 DNA is TGCGCCAGCAGCCAAGAAATGGGTAGGGGACAGGGGTCGATAAATGAAAAACTGTTTTTT.

The chain links TRBV28 to TRBJ2-7; 7 bases align to TRBD1. The junction had 5 bases not matched to a gene; V was cut back by 5 bases and J by 7 bases. From germline, CDR1 is MDHEN and CDR2 SYDVKM. This CDR3 region has 12 residues. CDR3 protein: CASSQGDWEQYF. The CDR3 coding sequence is TGTGCCAGCAGTCAGGGGGATTGGGAGCAGTACTTC.

The chain is built from TRBV9 and TRBJ1-1; no clear D. CDR1 is SGDLS, CDR2 YYNGEE, per germline. The V and J ends lost 0 bases and 1 base respectively, with 13 bases between them. The CDR3 runs 16 residues. The CDR3 DNA follows: TGTGCCAGCAGCGTAGTTTTCCAGGTACAGAACACTGAAGCTTTCTTT. This gives the protein CASSVVFQVQNTEAFF.

This clone came up a few times. The chain uses TRBV9 and TRBJ2-3; 9 positions agree with TRBD1. The CDR3 spans 16 residues. V was clipped by 0 bases and J by 2 bases; unmatched bases: 4. Per germline, CDR1 SGDLS and CDR2 YYNGEE. The CDR3 is CASSVVGTGFTDTQYF. The DNA of the CDR3 is TGTGCCAGCAGCGTAGTGGGGACAGGGTTCACAGATACGCAGTATTTT. The whole variable domain, remainder taken from reference TRBV9 and TRBJ2-3, is DSGVTQTPKHLITATGQRVTLRCSPRSGDLSVYWYQQSLDQGLQFLIQYYNGEERAKGNILERFSAQQFPDLHSELNLSSLELGDSALYFCASSVVGTGFTDTQYFGPGTRLTVL.

The chain links TRBV9 to TRBJ1-4; 8 bases fit TRBD1. Looked up from germline, CDR1 is SGDLS and CDR2 is YYNGEE. V dropped 0 bases and J dropped 2; count of bases not matched to a gene: 12. The CDR3 spans 19 residues. As DNA, the CDR3 is TGTGCCAGCAGCGTAGGCACAAACAGGGGGAGCTACACTAATGAAAAACTGTTTTTT. Translation: CASSVGTNRGSYTNEKLFF.

The chain joins TRBV19 to TRBJ2-1; 8 bases line up with TRBD1. The CDR3 consists of 14 residues. The ends lost 7 bases at V and 5 bases at J; junction bases unmatched: 7. Looked up from germline, CDR1 is LNHDA and CDR2 is SQIVND (reference sequence). The CDR3: CASNRGDYNNEQFF. In DNA, the CDR3 is TGTGCCAGTAACAGGGGGGATTATAACAATGAGCAGTTCTTC.

A remark on this clone: The same CDR3 arises from other DNA sequences in this sample as well. The genes are TRBV6-2 or TRBV6-3 and TRBJ2-5; D call uncertain. CDR3 size: 12 residues. Trimming took 3 bases from V and 5 from J, leaving 7 bases between them. Germline V gene data show CDR1 as MNHEY and CDR2 as SVGEGT. This chain's CDR3 is CASSYTGETQYF. Here the CDR3 DNA reads TGTGCCAGCAGTTATACCGGGGAGACCCAGTACTTC.

The chain links TRBV28 to TRBJ1-1; 9 bases map to TRBD1. The CDR3 is 15 amino acids. V lost 1 base and J lost 3; bases outside the gene matches: 3. CDR1 is MDHEN, CDR2 SYDVKM, per germline. The CDR3 here is CASSLYRGRDTEAFF. CDR3 sequence (DNA): TGTGCCAGCAGTTTATACAGGGGGCGGGACACTGAAGCTTTCTTT.

V usage is TRBV2 and J usage is TRBJ2-5, with D unresolved. The CDR3 length is 12 residues. Germline CDR1 is SNHLY and CDR2 is FYNNEI. Deletions cut 6 bases from V and 2 bases from J, with 7 bases between. CDR3 residues: CASRGRQETQYF. In nucleotides, the CDR3 is TGTGCCAGCAGAGGCAGGCAAGAGACCCAGTACTTC.

V is TRBV28 and J is TRBJ1-5; possibly TRBD1 for D (6 bases). Germline V lookup: CDR1 MDHEN, CDR2 SYDVKM. V shed 8 bases and J shed 0 bases, with 23 bases lying between them. There are 18 residues in the CDR3. The CDR3 DNA sequence: TGTGCCAGCTCCATGGGGGCCGAGGGCCTTTATAGCAATCAGCCCCAGCATTTT. Its protein is CASSMGAEGLYSNQPQHF.

This clone has only a few counts. V and J are TRBV19 and TRBJ1-2, with D possibly TRBD1 on 6 matching bases. This CDR3 is 15 amino acids long. In germline, CDR1 is LNHDA, CDR2 SQIVND (reference sequence). V lost 6 bases and J 5 bases, leaving 19 bases between the germline ends. As DNA, the CDR3 is TGTGCCAGTAGCACCAGGGGTGGCAGGGAGTATGGCTACACCTTC. This codes for CASSTRGGREYGYTF.

This chain links TRBV20-1 with TRBJ2-1; D gene unclear. The CDR3 runs to 11 residues. V lost 3 bases, J lost 5 bases, and 5 bases lay in between. Germline-derived CDR1 and CDR2 are DFQATT and SNEGSKA (reference sequence). CDR3 sequence (DNA): TGCAGTGCTAGTCAAAACAATGAGCAGTTCTTC. Its translation: CSASQNNEQFF.

The rearrangement uses TRBV11-2 and TRBJ2-5; no reliable D call. V was pared by 0 bases and J by 2 bases, with 13 bases between. The CDR3 extends over 16 amino acids. From germline, CDR1 is SGHAT and CDR2 FQNNGV. CDR3 in DNA: TGTGCCAGCAGCTTAGATCCCGGGTACCTACAAGAGACCCAGTACTTC. This encodes CASSLDPGYLQETQYF.

The V and J genes are TRBV18 and TRBJ2-7, with unresolved D. Germline-derived CDR1 and CDR2 are KGHSH and LQKENI. V lost 3 bases and J lost 0, with 12 bases in between. CDR3 length: 15 amino acids. CDR3 sequence reads: CASSPAPMSSYEQYF. CDR3 nucleotide sequence: TGTGCCAGCTCACCCGCCCCAATGAGCTCCTACGAGCAGTACTTC.

The V call is TRBV9, the J call TRBJ2-1; possible D gene TRBD1, 5 bases. This CDR3 spans 14 amino acids. CDR1 SGDLS and CDR2 YYNGEE come from the germline V gene. V shed 0 bases and J shed 7 bases, with 11 bases lying between them. CDR3 residues: CASSVAPGRNEQFF. CDR3 DNA sequence: TGTGCCAGCAGCGTAGCACCAGGGCGGAATGAGCAGTTCTTC.

The table lists this clone with a count of one. This sequence joins TRBV19 and TRBJ2-2; D perhaps matches TRBD1 (6 bases). Trimming removed 4 bases at V and 1 base at J, with 19 bases between. The CDR3 totals 18 residues. CDR1 and CDR2 (germline): LNHDA, SQIVND (reference sequence). The CDR3 protein is CASSTLQGRGLNTGELFF. CDR3 bases: TGTGCCAGTAGTACACTACAGGGTCGAGGGCTGAACACCGGGGAGCTGTTTTTT.

V and J are TRBV12-3 or TRBV12-4 and TRBJ1-1, with D perhaps matching TRBD1 (5 bases). V lost 0 bases to trimming and J lost 5 bases, with 7 bases between them. The CDR3 runs 13 residues. CDR3 DNA: TGTGCCAGCAGTTTAGCGGAGGGGACTGAAGCTTTCTTT. Translating it yields CASSLAEGTEAFF.

The V and J genes are TRBV21-1 and TRBJ1-6; TRBD1 was called by the table and not checked on the DNA. TRBV21-1 is an annotated pseudogene. This CDR3 is 17 amino acids long. The CDR3 DNA reads as TGTGCCAGCAGCAAAGGACAGGGGAGCTCCTATAATTCACCCCTCCACTTT. It codes for CASSKGQGSSYNSPLHF.